This T cell receptor beta chain comes out of a study of cytomegalovirus exposure and HLA in healthy donors. Study background: Most genotyped donors, roughly 80% of 350 to 500, had Caucasian-associated genetic ancestry.

CDR3 size: 14 residues. V was pared by 8 bases and J by 0 bases, with 8 bases between. CDR1 MDHEN and CDR2 SYDVKM come from the germline V gene. The primer mix had 60 Vbeta and 13 Jbeta primers. The method was immunoSEQ multiplex PCR; TCRdb's version includes in-frame clones alone and lacks a portion of them. This sample carries 110,000 or so clones, approximately 80% of them seen once, and the ten largest clones take 4.5% to 5%. The sample was PBMCs. The origin of this receptor is a man over 45 in good health and CMV-seropositive. The chain recombines TRBV28 with TRBJ1-6; unclear D gene. The CDR3 DNA reads TGTGCCAGCCGAGGGAGCTCCTATAATTCACCCCTCCACTTT. Translated: CASRGSSYNSPLHF.